The present TCR beta chain was sequenced within a study of tumor and adjacent non-tumor tissue in lung cancer. Looking at the study overall: Histology: 11 to 13 adenocarcinoma, a couple of squamous cell carcinoma, 1 small cell lung cancer. Overall study results and limits: Patients with more diverse tumor TCRs had worse survival. Tumor tissue had significantly higher TCR diversity than normal lung.

This sample's RNA came from whole unsorted tissue. The library came from three nested PCR rounds adapted from ARM-PCR protocols. TCRdb itself ran the multiplex PCR reads through MiXCR, one entry per CDR3 protein. The sample lists about 120,000 distinct CDR3 sequences, around three fifths occurring once. With respect to this clonotype: Its antigen is unidentified. Compared with germline, one end of the junction differs, possibly owing to a read error.

CDR3 size: 15 residues. The germline CDR1 and CDR2 sequences are KGHDR and SFDVKD. The sequence was collected from a man aged 25-45 years with non-small cell lung cancer. The sequenced sample was lung tumor tissue. The chain is built from TRBV24-1 and TRBJ2-1; weak D call: TRBD1 (6 bases). This CDR3 is CATSDLGGSCNEQLF. The CDR3, as DNA: TGTGCCACCAGTGATTTGGGGGGCTCCTGCAATGAGCAGTTATTC.